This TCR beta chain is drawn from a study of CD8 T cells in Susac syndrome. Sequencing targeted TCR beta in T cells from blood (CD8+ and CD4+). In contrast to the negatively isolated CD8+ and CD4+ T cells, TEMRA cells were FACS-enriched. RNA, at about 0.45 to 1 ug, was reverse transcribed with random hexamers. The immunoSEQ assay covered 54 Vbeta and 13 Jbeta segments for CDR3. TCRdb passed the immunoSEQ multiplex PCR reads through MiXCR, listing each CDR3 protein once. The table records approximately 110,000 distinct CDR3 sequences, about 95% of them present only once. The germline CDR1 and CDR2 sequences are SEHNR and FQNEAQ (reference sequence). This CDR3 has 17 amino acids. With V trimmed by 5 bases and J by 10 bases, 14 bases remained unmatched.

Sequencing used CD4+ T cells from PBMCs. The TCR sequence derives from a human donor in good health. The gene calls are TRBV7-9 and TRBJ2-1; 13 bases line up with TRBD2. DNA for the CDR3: TGTGCCAGCAGCACCGGGACTAGCGGGGCGGCCTTACGGGAGCAGTTCTTC. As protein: CASSTGTSGAALREQFF.